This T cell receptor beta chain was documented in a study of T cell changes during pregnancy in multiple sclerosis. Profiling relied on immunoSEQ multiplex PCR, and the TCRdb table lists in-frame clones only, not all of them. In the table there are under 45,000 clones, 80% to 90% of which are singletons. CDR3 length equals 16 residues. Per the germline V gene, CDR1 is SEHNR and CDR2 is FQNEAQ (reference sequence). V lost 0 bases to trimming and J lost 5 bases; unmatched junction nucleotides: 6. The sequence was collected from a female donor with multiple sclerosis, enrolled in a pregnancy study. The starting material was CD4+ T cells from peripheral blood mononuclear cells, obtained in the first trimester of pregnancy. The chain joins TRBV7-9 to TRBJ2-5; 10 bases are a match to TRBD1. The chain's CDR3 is CASSLAGTGVRETQYF. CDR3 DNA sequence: TGTGCCAGCAGCTTAGCCGGGACAGGGGTCCGCGAGACCCAGTACTTC.